This is a list of T cell receptor beta chains from one sample in a study of T-cell memory formation after mild COVID-19. MiXCR, applied by TCRdb to the 5' RACE reads, yields one record per CDR3 protein. The table has hundreds of thousands of distinct CDR3 sequences, more than 15% seen once. Input material: PBMCs or a T cell subset sorted from them (not recorded which). These receptors were obtained from a man aged 18 to 35 who had mild COVID-19 (a few samples of this study predate the infection). Cell type and time point are not known. Each CDR3 is given with its conserved first and last residue. The order of the fields is D gene, V gene, J gene, clone size, CDR3 protein, CDR3 DNA. A D gene is named only where the DNA matches it firmly. Rows give clone size only sometimes, using once, few, many, or a class for an expanded clone.

.	TRBV6-1	TRBJ1-2	.	CASSDQNRAGYTF	TGTGCCAGCAGCGACCAAAACAGGGCTGGCTACACCTTC
TRBD1	TRBV19	TRBJ1-1	.	CASGRQGNTEAFF	TGTGCCAGTGGACGACAGGGGAACACTGAAGCTTTCTTT
.	TRBV6-5	TRBJ1-1	few	CASSYDWGNTEAFF	TGTGCCAGCAGTTACGATTGGGGGAACACTGAAGCTTTCTTT
.	TRBV4-3	TRBJ2-1	few	CASSQVGIGSYNEQFF	TGCGCCAGCAGCCAGGTGGGCATCGGCTCCTACAATGAGCAGTTCTTC
.	TRBV21-1	TRBJ1-1	few	CASSKPPMTGVGEAFF	TGTGCCAGCAGCAAACCCCCAATGACAGGGGTGGGTGAAGCTTTCTTT
.	TRBV7-2	TRBJ1-5	few	CASSVRGDQPQHF	TGTGCCAGCAGCGTAAGGGGGGATCAGCCCCAGCATTTT
.	TRBV2	TRBJ1-5	few	CASQGRFINQPQHF	TGTGCCAGCCAGGGACGGTTCATCAATCAGCCCCAGCATTTT
.	TRBV5-1	TRBJ2-5	many	CASSLVAPNQETQYF	TGCGCCAGCAGCTTGGTCGCGCCCAACCAAGAGACCCAGTACTTC
.	TRBV12-3/TRBV12-4	TRBJ1-1	once	CASSFPGGGVEAFF	TGTGCCAGCAGTTTCCCCGGGGGAGGAGTGGAAGCTTTCTTT
TRBD2	TRBV10-3	TRBJ2-3	many	CAIRNSGGTDTQYF	TGTGCCATCAGAAATAGCGGGGGCACAGATACGCAGTATTTT
.	TRBV7-8	TRBJ2-3	.	CASSHRPRGGLTDTQYF	TGTGCCAGCAGCCACCGCCCCCGCGGGGGCCTCACAGATACGCAGTATTTT
TRBD2	TRBV2	TRBJ2-1	.	CASSDARTSGEQFF	TGTGCCAGCAGTGATGCCAGGACTAGCGGGGAGCAGTTCTTC
TRBD1	TRBV27	TRBJ2-7	.	CASRTPYGTGLAYEQYF	TGTGCCAGCAGGACCCCCTATGGGACAGGTCTTGCCTACGAGCAGTACTTC
.	TRBV9	TRBJ2-3	.	CASSVVGSFTDTQYF	TGTGCCAGCAGCGTGGTCGGCTCCTTCACAGATACGCAGTATTTT
.	TRBV5-1	TRBJ1-6	few	CASSHAVGRENSPLHF	TGCGCCAGCAGCCACGCCGTAGGACGGGAAAATTCACCCCTCCACTTT
.	TRBV4-3	TRBJ1-6	few	CASSAKADSPLHF	TGCGCCAGCAGCGCCAAGGCCGATTCACCCCTCCACTTT
TRBD2	TRBV4-1	TRBJ2-3	few	CASSQDYAGVDTQYF	TGCGCCAGCAGCCAAGATTACGCGGGGGTCGATACGCAGTATTTT
.	TRBV7-2	TRBJ2-3	.	CASRKSRVDTQYF	TGTGCCAGCAGGAAATCCAGGGTAGATACGCAGTATTTT
TRBD2	TRBV2	TRBJ2-1	few	CASSDLSQRGQFF	TGTGCCAGCAGTGACCTAAGCCAGCGGGGGCAGTTCTTC
.	TRBV12-5	TRBJ1-2	.	CASGVDRHGYTF	TGTGCTAGTGGTGTTGACAGGCATGGCTACACCTTC
.	TRBV4-1	TRBJ2-6	few	CASSQGAQSGANVLTF	TGCGCCAGCAGCCAAGGGGCACAGTCTGGGGCCAACGTCCTGACTTTC
.	TRBV5-1	TRBJ1-1	few	CASSLGEVRAQAFF	TGCGCCAGCAGCTTGGGTGAGGTGCGTGCGCAGGCTTTCTTT